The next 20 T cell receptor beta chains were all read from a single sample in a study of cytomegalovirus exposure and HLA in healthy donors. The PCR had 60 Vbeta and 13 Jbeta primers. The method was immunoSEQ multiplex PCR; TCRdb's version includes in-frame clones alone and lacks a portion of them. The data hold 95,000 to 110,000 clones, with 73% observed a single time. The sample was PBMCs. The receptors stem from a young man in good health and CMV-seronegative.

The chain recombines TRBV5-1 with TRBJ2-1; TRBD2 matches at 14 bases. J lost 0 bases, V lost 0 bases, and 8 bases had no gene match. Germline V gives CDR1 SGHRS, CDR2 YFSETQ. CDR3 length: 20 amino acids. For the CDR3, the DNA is TGCGCCAGCAGCTTGGAAGGGACTAGCGGGGGACCGAGCTCCTACAATGAGCAGTTCTTC. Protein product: CASSLEGTSGGPSSYNEQFF.

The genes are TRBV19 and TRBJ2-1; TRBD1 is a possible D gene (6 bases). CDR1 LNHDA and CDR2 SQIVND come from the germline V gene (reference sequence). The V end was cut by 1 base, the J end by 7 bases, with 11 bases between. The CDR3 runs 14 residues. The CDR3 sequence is CASSIGRGMNEQFF. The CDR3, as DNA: TGTGCCAGTAGTATAGGCAGGGGAATGAATGAGCAGTTCTTC.

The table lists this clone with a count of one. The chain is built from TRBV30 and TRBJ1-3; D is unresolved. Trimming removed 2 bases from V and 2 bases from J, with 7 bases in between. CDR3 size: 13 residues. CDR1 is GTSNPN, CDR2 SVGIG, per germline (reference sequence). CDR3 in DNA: TGTGCCTGGAGTTTAGTCACTGGAAACACCATATATTTT. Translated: CAWSLVTGNTIYF.

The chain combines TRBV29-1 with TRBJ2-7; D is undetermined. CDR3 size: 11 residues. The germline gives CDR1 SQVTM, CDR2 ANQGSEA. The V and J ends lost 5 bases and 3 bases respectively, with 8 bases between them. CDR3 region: CSVTEIYEQYF. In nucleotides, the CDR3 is TGCAGCGTTACAGAAATCTACGAGCAGTACTTC.

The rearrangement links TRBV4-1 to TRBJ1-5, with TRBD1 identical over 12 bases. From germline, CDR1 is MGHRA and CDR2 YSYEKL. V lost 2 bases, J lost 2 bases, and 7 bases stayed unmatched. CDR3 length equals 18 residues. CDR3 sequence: CASSQTGTGGAGNQPQHF. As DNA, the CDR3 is TGCGCCAGCAGCCAAACCGGGACAGGGGGCGCGGGCAATCAGCCCCAGCATTTT.

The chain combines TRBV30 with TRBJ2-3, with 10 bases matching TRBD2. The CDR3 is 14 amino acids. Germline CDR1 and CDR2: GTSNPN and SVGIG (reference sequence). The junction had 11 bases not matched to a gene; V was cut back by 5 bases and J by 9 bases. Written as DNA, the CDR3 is TGTGCCTGGGAAAGCGGGAGGGCCCGGGTGACGCAGTATTTT. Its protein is CAWESGRARVTQYF. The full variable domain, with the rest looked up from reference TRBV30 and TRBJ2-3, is SQTIHQWPATLVQPVGSPLSLECTVEGTSNPNLYWYRQAAGRGLQLLFYSVGIGQISSEVPQNLSASRPQDRQFILSSKKLLLSDSGFYLCAWESGRARVTQYFGPGTRLTVL.

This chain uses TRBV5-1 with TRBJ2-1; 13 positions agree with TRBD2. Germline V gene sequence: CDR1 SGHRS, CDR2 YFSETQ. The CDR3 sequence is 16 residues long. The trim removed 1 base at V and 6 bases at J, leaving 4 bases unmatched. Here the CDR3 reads CASSLIGTSGTNEQFF. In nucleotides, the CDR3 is TGCGCCAGCAGCTTGATAGGGACTAGCGGGACCAATGAGCAGTTCTTC.

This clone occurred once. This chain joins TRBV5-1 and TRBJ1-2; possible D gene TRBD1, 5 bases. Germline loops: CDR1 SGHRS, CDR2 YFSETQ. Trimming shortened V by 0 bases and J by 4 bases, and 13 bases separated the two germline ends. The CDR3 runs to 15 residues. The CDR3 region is CASSLEGSEVYGYTF. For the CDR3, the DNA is TGCGCCAGCAGCTTGGAGGGGTCTGAGGTCTATGGCTACACCTTC.

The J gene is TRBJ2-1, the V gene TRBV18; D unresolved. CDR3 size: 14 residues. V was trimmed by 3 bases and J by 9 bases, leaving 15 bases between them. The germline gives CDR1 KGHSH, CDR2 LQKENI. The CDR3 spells CASSPLSLEREQFF. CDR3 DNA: TGTGCCAGCTCACCCCTTAGCCTGGAGCGTGAGCAGTTCTTC.

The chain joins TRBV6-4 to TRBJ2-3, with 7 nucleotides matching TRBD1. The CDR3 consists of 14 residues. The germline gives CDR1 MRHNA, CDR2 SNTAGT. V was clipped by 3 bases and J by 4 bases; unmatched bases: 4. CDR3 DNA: TGTGCCAGCAGTGAAGACAGGGTATCAGATACGCAGTATTTT. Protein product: CASSEDRVSDTQYF.

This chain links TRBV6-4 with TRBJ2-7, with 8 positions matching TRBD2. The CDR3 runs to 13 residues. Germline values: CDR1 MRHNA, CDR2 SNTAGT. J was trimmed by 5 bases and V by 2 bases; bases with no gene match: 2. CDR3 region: CASSDRGGDEQYF. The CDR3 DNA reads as TGTGCCAGCAGTGACCGGGGGGGGGACGAGCAGTACTTC.

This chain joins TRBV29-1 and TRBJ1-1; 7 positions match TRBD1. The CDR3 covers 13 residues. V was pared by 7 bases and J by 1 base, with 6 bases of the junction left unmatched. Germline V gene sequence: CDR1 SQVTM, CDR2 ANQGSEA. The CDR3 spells CSASRTGNTEAFF. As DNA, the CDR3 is TGCAGCGCCTCCCGGACAGGGAACACTGAAGCTTTCTTT.

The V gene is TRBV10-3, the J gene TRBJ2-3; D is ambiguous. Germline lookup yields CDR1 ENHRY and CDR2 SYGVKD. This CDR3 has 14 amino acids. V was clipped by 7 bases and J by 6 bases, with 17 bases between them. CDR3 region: CAIKEATVGDTQYF. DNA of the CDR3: TGTGCCATCAAAGAAGCGACGGTTGGGGATACGCAGTATTTT.

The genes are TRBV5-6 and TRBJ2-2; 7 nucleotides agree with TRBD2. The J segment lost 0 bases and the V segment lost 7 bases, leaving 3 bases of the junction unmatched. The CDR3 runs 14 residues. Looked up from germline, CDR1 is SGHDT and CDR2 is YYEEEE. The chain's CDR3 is CASRDYTNTGELFF. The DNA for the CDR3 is TGTGCCAGCCGGGACTATACGAACACCGGGGAGCTGTTTTTT.

CDR3 region: CASSPGLAGITDTQYF. CDR3 nucleotides: TGTGCCAGCAGCCCGGGGCTAGCGGGAATTACAGATACGCAGTATTTT. The V gene is TRBV5-4, the J gene TRBJ2-3, with TRBD2 matching over 9 bases. V lost 4 bases to trimming and J lost 3 bases; unmatched junction nucleotides: 9. The length of the CDR3 is 16 residues. Germline CDR1 and CDR2: SGHNT and YYREEE (reference sequence).

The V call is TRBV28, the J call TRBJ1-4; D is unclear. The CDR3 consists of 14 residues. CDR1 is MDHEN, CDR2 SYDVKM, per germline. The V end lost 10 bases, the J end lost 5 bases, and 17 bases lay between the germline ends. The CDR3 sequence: CATITVGENEKLFF. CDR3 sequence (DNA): TGTGCCACCATTACCGTCGGGGAGAATGAAAAACTGTTTTTT.

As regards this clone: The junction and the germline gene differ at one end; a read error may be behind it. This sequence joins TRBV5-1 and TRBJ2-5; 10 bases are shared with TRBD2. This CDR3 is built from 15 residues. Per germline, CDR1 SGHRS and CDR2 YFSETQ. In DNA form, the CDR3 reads TGCACCAGCAGCCTTAGCGGGGGGCCTCAAGAGACCCAGTACTTC. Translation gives CTSSLSGGPQETQYF. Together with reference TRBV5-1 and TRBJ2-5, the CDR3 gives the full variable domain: KAGVTQTPRYLIKTRGQQVTLSCSPISGHRSVSWYQQTPGQGLQFLFEYFSETQRNKGNFPGRFSGRQFSNSRSEMNVSTLELGDSALYLCTSSLSGGPQETQYFGPGTRLLVL.

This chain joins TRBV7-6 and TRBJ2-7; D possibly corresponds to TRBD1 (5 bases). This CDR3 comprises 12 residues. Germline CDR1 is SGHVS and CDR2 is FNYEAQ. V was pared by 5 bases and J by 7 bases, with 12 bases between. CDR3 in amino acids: CASSLPQGEQYF. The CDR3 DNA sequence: TGTGCCAGCAGCCTCCCCCAGGGAGAGCAGTACTTC.

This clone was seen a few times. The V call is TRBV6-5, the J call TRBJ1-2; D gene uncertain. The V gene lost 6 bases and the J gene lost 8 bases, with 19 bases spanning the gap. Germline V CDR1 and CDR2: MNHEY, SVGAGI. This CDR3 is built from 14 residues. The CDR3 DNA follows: TGTGCCAGCAGCCAGAATCCAGGATATCGCGGCTACACCTTC. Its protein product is CASSQNPGYRGYTF.

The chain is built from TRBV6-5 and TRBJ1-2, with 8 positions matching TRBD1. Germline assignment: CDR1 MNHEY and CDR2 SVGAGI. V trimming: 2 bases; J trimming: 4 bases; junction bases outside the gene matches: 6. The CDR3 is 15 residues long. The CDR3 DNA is TGTGCCAGCAGTTACACAAAGACAGGGGTCTATGGCTACACCTTC. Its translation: CASSYTKTGVYGYTF.